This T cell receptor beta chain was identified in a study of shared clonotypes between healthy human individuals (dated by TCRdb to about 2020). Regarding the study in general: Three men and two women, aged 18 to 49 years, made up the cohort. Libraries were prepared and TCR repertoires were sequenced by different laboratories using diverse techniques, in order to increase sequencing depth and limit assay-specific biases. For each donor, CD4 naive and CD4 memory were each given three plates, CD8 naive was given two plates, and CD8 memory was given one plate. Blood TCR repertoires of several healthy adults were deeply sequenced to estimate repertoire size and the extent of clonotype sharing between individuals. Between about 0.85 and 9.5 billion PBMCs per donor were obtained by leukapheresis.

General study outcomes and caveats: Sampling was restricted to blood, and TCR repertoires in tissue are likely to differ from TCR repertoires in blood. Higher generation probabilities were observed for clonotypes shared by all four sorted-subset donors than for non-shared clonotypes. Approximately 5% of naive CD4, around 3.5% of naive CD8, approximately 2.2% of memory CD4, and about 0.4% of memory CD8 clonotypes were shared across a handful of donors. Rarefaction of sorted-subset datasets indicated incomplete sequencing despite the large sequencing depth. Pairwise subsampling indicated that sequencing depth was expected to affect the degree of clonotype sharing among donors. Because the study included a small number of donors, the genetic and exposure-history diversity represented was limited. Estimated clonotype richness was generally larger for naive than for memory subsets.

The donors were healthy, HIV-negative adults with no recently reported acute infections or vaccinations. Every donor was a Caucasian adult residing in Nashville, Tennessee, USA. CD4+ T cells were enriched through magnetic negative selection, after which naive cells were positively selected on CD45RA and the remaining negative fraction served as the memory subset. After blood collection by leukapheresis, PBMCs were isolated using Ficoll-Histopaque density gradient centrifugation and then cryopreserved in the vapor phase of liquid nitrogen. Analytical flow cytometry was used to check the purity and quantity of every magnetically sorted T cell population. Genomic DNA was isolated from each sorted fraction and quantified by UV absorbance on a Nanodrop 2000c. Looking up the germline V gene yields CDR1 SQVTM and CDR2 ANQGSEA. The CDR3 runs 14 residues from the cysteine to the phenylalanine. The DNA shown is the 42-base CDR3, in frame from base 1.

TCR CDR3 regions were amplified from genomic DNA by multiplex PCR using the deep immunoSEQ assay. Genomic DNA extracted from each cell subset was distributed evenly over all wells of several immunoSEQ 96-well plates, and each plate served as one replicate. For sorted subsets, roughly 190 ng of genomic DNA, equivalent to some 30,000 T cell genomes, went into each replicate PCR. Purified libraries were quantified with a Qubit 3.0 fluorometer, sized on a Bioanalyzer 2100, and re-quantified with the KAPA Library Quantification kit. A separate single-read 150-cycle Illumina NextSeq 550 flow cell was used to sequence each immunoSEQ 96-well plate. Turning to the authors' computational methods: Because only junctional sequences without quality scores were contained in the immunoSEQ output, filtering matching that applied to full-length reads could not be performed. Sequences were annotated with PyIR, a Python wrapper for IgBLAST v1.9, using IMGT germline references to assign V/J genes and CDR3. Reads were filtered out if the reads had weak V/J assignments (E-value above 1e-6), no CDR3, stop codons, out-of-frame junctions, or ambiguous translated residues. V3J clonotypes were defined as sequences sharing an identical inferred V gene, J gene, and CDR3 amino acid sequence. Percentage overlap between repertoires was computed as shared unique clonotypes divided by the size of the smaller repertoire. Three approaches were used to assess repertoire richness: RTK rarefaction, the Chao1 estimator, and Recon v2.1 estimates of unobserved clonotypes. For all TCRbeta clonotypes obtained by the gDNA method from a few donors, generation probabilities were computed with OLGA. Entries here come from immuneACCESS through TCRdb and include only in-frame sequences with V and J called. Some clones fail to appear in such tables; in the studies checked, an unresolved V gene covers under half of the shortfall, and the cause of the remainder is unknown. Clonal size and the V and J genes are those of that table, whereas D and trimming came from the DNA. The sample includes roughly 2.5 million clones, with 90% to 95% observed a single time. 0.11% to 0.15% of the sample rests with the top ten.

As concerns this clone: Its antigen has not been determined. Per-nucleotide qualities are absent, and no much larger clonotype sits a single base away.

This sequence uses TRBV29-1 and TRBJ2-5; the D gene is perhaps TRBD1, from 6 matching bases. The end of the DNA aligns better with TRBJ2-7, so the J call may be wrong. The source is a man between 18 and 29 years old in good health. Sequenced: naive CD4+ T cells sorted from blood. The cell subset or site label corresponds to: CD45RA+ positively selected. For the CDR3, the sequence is CSVVGQGIKNEQYF. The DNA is TGCAGCGTTGTCGGGCAGGGGATAAAGAACGAGCAGTACTTC.